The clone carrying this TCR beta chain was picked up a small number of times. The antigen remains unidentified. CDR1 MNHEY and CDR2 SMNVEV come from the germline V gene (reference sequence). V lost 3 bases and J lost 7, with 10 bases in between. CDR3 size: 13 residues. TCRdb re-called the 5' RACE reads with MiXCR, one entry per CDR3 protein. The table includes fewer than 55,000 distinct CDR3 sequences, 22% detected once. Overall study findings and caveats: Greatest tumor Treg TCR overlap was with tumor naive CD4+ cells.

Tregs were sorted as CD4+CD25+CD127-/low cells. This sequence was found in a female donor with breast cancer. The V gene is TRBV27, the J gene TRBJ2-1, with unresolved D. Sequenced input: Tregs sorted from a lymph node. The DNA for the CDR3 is TGTGCCAGCAGTTTCGGCGGAACTAATGAGCAGTTCTTC. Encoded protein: CASSFGGTNEQFF.